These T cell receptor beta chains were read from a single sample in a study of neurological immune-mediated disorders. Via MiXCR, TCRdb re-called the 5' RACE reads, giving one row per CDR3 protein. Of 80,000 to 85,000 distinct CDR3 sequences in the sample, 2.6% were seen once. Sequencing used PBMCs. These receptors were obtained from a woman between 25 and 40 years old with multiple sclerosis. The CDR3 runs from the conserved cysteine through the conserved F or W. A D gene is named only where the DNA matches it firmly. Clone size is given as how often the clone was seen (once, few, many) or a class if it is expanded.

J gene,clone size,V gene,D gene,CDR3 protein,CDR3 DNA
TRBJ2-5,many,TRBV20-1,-,CSAGSGGWSETQYF,TGCAGTGCCGGTAGCGGCGGTTGGTCAGAGACCCAGTACTTC
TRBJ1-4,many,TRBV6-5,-,CASGPRMAEKLFF,TGTGCCAGCGGACCTAGGATGGCTGAAAAACTGTTTTTT
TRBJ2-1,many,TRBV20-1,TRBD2,CSARVFRRPGLAGNNEQFF,TGCAGTGCTAGAGTGTTTAGGCGCCCGGGACTAGCGGGAAACAATGAGCAGTTCTTC
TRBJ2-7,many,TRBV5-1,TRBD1,CASRGQGFHEQYF,TGCGCCAGCCGGGGACAGGGATTCCACGAGCAGTACTTC
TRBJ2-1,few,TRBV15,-,CATSRGGFVNEQFF,TGTGCCACCAGCAGAGGGGGGTTTGTAAATGAGCAGTTCTTC
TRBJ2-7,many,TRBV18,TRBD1,CASSPPGQGAYEQYF,TGTGCCAGCTCACCACCTGGGCAGGGGGCCTACGAGCAGTACTTC
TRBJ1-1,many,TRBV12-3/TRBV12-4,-,CASTPRGRAGAGTEAFF,TGTGCCAGCACTCCACGGGGGAGGGCAGGGGCCGGGACTGAAGCTTTCTTT
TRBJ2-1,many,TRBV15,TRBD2,CATSARLAGSLSYNEQFF,TGTGCCACCAGCGCCAGACTAGCGGGGTCCCTATCCTACAATGAGCAGTTCTTC
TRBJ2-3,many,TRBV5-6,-,CASSLFKENTDTQYF,TGTGCCAGCAGCTTGTTCAAAGAGAACACAGATACGCAGTATTTT
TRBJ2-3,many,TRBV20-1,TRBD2,CSARLALAVSDTQYF,TGCAGTGCTAGATTAGCACTAGCGGTATCAGATACGCAGTATTTT
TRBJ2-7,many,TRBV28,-,CASSLSTQTYVKQYF,TGTGCCAGCAGTTTATCGACGCAGACCTACGTAAAGCAGTACTTC
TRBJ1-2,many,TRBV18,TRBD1,CASSQDRDYGYTF,TGTGCCAGCTCGCAGGACAGGGACTATGGCTACACCTTC
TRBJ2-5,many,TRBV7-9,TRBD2,CAARGNQETQYF,TGTGCCGCGCGGGGGAACCAAGAGACCCAGTACTTC
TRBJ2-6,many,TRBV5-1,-,CASSLESGANVLTF,TGCGCCAGCAGCTTGGAGTCTGGGGCCAACGTCCTGACTTTC
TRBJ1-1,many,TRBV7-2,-,CASSLLGANTEAFF,TGTGCCAGCAGCTTGTTGGGGGCGAACACTGAAGCTTTCTTT
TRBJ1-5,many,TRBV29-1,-,CSVMTDSGQPQHF,TGCAGCGTTATGACAGATTCTGGGCAGCCCCAGCATTTT